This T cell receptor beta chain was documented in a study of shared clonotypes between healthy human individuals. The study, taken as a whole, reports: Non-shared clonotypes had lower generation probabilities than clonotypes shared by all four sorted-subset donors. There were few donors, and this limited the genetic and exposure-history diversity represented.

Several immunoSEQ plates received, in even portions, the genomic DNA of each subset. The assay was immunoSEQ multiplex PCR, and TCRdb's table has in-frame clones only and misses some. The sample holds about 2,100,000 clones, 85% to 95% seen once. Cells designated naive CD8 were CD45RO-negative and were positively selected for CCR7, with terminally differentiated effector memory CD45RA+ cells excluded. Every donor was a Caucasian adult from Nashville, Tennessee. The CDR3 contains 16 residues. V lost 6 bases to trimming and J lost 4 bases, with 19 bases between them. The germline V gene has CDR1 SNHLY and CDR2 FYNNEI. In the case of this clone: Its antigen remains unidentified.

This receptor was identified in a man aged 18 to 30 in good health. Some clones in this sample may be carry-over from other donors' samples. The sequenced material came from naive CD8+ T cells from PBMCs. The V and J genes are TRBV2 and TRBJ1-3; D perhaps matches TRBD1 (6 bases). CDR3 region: CASSGQAGAGGNTIYF. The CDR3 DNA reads TGTGCCAGCAGCGGACAAGCGGGGGCAGGAGGAAACACCATATATTTT.